A selection of T cell receptor beta chains follows, all from one sample in a study of T cells in tuberculosis. Sequencing used immunoSEQ multiplex PCR; TCRdb keeps in-frame clones, though not all of them. The table includes tens of thousands of clones, roughly 92% detected once. The sample taken for sequencing was PBMCs. The source is a donor aged 10 to 29 with latent tuberculosis or without tuberculosis infection. Each CDR3 is given with its conserved first and last residue. A D gene is named only where the DNA matches it firmly. Rows give clone size only sometimes, using once, few, many, or a class for an expanded clone.

D gene,clone size,J gene,V gene,CDR3 protein,CDR3 DNA
NA,once,TRBJ1-2,TRBV6-5,CASSYSTGANYGYTF,TGTGCCAGCAGTTACTCTACAGGTGCTAACTATGGCTACACCTTC
TRBD1,NA,TRBJ1-5,TRBV7-2,CASSLGDRGPNQPQHF,TGTGCCAGCAGCTTAGGGGACAGGGGGCCAAATCAGCCCCAGCATTTT
TRBD1,NA,TRBJ2-7,TRBV9,CASSPRTGFEQYF,TGTGCCAGCAGCCCCAGGACAGGATTCGAGCAGTACTTC
NA,NA,TRBJ2-7,TRBV28,CASTNPRGISYEQYF,TGTGCCAGCACCAACCCACGGGGGATCAGCTACGAGCAGTACTTC
NA,NA,TRBJ1-5,TRBV15,CATSRDVIQKGNQPQHF,TGTGCCACCAGCAGAGATGTCATACAGAAAGGCAATCAGCCCCAGCATTTT
NA,NA,TRBJ1-6,TRBV6-5,CASSPTGAHSPLHF,TGTGCCAGCAGTCCGACAGGTGCGCATTCACCCCTCCACTTT
NA,NA,TRBJ1-2,TRBV7-2,CASSPGVGRGVYGYTF,TGTGCCAGCAGCCCGGGCGTTGGGCGGGGGGTCTATGGCTACACCTTC
TRBD1,NA,TRBJ1-1,TRBV9,CASSPPGQPNTEAFF,TGTGCCAGCAGCCCACCGGGACAGCCGAACACTGAAGCTTTCTTT
NA,medium-sized,TRBJ1-1,TRBV30,CAWSRQMNTEAFF,TGTGCCTGGAGTCGACAGATGAACACTGAAGCTTTCTTT
NA,NA,TRBJ1-2,TRBV6-6,CASSPKGLRGNYGYTF,TGTGCCAGCAGCCCTAAGGGCCTTCGGGGGAACTATGGCTACACCTTC
TRBD2,NA,TRBJ2-1,TRBV5-1,CASSLGLAGVMNEQFF,TGCGCCAGCAGCTTGGGACTAGCGGGGGTCATGAATGAGCAGTTCTTC
TRBD2,NA,TRBJ2-3,TRBV28,CASSSPGDTSGVITDTQYF,TGTGCCAGCAGTTCGCCGGGAGACACTAGCGGGGTTATCACAGATACGCAGTATTTT
TRBD2,NA,TRBJ2-1,TRBV7-2,CASSEPGLAGGPIYNEQFF,TGTGCCAGCAGCGAACCGGGACTAGCGGGGGGGCCGATCTACAATGAGCAGTTCTTC
TRBD1,NA,TRBJ2-7,TRBV5-1,CASSLLTGGASNEQYF,TGCGCCAGCAGCTTGCTAACAGGGGGCGCGAGTAACGAGCAGTACTTC
NA,NA,TRBJ1-1,TRBV6-1,CASSDFRDGEAFF,TGTGCCAGCAGTGATTTCCGGGATGGGGAAGCTTTCTTT
TRBD1,NA,TRBJ2-3,TRBV6-1,CASSGVVTGVVVTQYF,TGTGCCAGCAGTGGCGTGGTAACAGGGGTGGTGGTTACGCAGTATTTT
NA,NA,TRBJ1-6,TRBV5-8,CASSLVGVRDWNSPLHF,TGTGCCAGCAGCTTGGTTGGGGTCAGGGACTGGAATTCACCCCTCCACTTT
NA,NA,TRBJ2-6,TRBV10-3,CAISDPDRGGANTTSGANVLTF,TGTGCCATCAGTGACCCCGATAGGGGGGGGGCCAACACGACTTCTGGGGCCAACGTCCTGACTTTC
NA,NA,TRBJ1-2,TRBV4-1,CASSQDLLVTNYGYTF,TGCGCCAGCAGCCAAGACTTATTAGTAACTAACTATGGCTACACCTTC
NA,NA,TRBJ1-6,TRBV6-1,CASSDVTGSGSPLHF,TGTGCCAGCAGTGACGTTACAGGGTCGGGTTCACCCCTCCACTTT
NA,NA,TRBJ1-1,TRBV10-3,CAISDPGRAEAFF,TGTGCCATCAGTGACCCCGGCCGGGCTGAAGCTTTCTTT
TRBD1,NA,TRBJ1-1,TRBV19,CASSIEANRGAFF,TGTGCCAGTAGTATAGAAGCGAACAGGGGAGCTTTCTTT
TRBD1,NA,TRBJ1-5,TRBV7-2,CASSLVRGQGGGPQHF,TGTGCCAGCAGCTTAGTCCGTGGACAGGGCGGAGGGCCCCAGCATTTT
NA,NA,TRBJ1-2,TRBV6-5,CASTQTGGGYTF,TGTGCCAGCACTCAAACGGGAGGTGGCTACACCTTC
NA,once,TRBJ1-1,TRBV4-3,CASSHGGVEAFF,TGCGCCAGCAGCCATGGCGGGGTTGAAGCTTTCTTT
NA,NA,TRBJ1-5,TRBV30,CAWSQDSNQPQHF,TGTGCCTGGAGTCAGGACAGTAATCAGCCCCAGCATTTT
TRBD1,NA,TRBJ1-4,TRBV5-8,CASSLGQGTNEKLFF,TGTGCCAGCAGCTTGGGACAGGGAACTAATGAAAAACTGTTTTTT
NA,NA,TRBJ2-3,TRBV5-1,CASRSAGGWTDTQYF,TGCGCCAGCAGGTCCGCTGGGGGCTGGACAGATACGCAGTATTTT
NA,NA,TRBJ2-7,TRBV6-5,CASRPTGGLANEQYF,TGTGCCAGCAGACCTACAGGGGGACTAGCCAACGAGCAGTACTTC
NA,NA,TRBJ2-3,TRBV19,CASSMTGTPGDTQYF,TGTGCCAGTAGTATGACGGGGACTCCCGGTGATACGCAGTATTTT